This TCR beta chain was found in a study of T cell responses to AZD1222 COVID-19 vaccine. Study details: Combined were second doses at about 4 or about 12 weeks.

The protocol was immunoSEQ multiplex PCR, while the TCRdb copy is restricted to in-frame clones and leaves out a portion. The table includes around 120,000 clones, around 92% detected once. CDR1 and CDR2 from the germline V gene are GTSNPN and SVGIG (reference sequence). CDR3 length equals 13 residues. V was shortened by 4 bases and J by 10 bases, with 14 bases between the two germline ends. This clonotype was sampled from an adult in good health. The chain is built from TRBV30 and TRBJ1-6; D perhaps matches TRBD1 (5 bases). The source material was peripheral blood, sampled on day 0 of AZD1222 vaccination. CDR3 nucleotides: TGTGCCTGGAATCAGGGAGCCTACTCACCCCTCCACTTT. This sequence encodes CAWNQGAYSPLHF.